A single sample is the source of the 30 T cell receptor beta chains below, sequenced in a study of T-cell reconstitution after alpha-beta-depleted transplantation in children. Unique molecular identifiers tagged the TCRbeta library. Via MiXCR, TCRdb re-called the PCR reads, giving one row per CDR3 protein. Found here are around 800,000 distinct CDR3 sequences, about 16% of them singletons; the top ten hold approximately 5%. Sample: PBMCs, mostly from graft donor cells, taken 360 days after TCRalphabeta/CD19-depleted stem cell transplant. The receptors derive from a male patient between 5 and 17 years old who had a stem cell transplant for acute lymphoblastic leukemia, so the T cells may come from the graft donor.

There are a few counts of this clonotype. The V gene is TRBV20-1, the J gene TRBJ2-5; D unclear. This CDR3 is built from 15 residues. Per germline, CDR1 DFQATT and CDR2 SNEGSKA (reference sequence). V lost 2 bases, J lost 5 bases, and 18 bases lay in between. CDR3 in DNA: TGCAGTGCTAGATTACCGGGCCTCGTCTGGGAGACCCAGTACTTC. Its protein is CSARLPGLVWETQYF.

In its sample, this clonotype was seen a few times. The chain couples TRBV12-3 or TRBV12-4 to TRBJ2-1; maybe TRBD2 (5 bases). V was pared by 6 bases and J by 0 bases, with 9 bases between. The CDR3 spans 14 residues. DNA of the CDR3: TGTGCCAGCAGACTAGAGAGCTCCTACAATGAGCAGTTCTTC. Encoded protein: CASRLESSYNEQFF.

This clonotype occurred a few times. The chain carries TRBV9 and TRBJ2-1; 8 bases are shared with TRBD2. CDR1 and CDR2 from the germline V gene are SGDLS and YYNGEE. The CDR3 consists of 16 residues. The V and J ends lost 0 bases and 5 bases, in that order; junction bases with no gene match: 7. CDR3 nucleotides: TGTGCCAGCAGCGTAGCTGGGGTAGCGGGGCACAATGAGCAGTTCTTC. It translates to CASSVAGVAGHNEQFF.

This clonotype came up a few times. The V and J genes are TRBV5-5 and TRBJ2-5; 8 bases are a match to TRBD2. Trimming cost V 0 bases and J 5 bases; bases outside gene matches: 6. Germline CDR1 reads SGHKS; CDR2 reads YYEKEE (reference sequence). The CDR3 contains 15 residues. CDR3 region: CASSLGGGRHETQYF. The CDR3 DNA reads TGTGCCAGCAGCTTGGGCGGGGGGCGCCACGAGACCCAGTACTTC.

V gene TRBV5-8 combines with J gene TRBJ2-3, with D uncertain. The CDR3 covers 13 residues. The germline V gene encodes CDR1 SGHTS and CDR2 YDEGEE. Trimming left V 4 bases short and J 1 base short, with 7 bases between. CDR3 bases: TGTGCCAGCAGCCCCCTCCGCACAGATACGCAGTATTTT. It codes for CASSPLRTDTQYF.

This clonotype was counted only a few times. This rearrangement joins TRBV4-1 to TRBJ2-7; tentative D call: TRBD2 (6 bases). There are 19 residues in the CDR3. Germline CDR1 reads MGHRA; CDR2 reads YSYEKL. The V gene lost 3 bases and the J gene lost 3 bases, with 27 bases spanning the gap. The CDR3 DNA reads TGCGCCAGCAGCCACCTTATGGGCGGGGCAGGGAAAGGTTTCTACGAGCAGTACTTC. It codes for CASSHLMGGAGKGFYEQYF.

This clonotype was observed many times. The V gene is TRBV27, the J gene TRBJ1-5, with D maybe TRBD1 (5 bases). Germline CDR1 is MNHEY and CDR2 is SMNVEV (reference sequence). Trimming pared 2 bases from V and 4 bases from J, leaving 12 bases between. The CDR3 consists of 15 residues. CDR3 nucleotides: TGTGCCAGCAGTTTACAGGGTTTGGGAAATCAGCCCCAGCATTTT. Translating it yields CASSLQGLGNQPQHF.

The CDR3 loop is CASSLRGENEQFF. Written as DNA, the CDR3 is TGTGCCAGCAGCTTAAGGGGAGAGAATGAGCAGTTCTTC. This chain connects TRBV11-3 to TRBJ2-1, with D possibly called TRBD1 or TRBD2 (5 bases each). Germline values: CDR1 SGHNT, CDR2 YENEEA. Trimming pared 2 bases from V and 7 bases from J, leaving 9 bases between. The CDR3 sequence is 13 residues long. Full variable domain (remainder filled in from reference TRBV11-3 and TRBJ2-1): EAGVVQSPRYKIIEKKQPVAFWCNPISGHNTLYWYLQNLGQGPELLIRYENEEAVDDSQLPKDRFSAERLKGVDSTLKIQPAELGDSAVYLCASSLRGENEQFFGPGTRLTVL.

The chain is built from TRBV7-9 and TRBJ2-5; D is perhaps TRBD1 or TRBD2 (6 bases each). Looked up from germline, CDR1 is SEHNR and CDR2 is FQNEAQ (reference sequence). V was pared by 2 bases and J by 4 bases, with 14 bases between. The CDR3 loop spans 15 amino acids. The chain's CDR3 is CASSLITGRTETQYF. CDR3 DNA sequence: TGTGCCAGCAGCTTAATTACAGGGAGGACAGAGACCCAGTACTTC. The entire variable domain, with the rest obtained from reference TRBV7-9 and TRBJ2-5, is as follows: DTGVSQNPRHKITKRGQNVTFRCDPISEHNRLYWYRQTLGQGPEFLTYFQNEAQLEKSRLLSDRFSAERPKGSFSTLEIQRTEQGDSAMYLCASSLITGRTETQYFGPGTRLLVL.

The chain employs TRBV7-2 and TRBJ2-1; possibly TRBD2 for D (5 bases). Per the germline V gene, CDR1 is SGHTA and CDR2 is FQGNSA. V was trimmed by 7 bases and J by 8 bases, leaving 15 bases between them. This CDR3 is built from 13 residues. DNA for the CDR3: TGTGCCAGCACCAGACTCTCCGGGGATGAGCAGTTCTTC. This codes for CASTRLSGDEQFF.

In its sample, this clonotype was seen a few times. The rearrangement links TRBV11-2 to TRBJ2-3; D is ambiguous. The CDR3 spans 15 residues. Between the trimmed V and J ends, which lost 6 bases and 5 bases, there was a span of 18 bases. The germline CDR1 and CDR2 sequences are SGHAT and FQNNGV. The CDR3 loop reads CASRLAYQRRDTQYF. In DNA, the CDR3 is TGTGCCAGCAGGCTCGCATACCAAAGGAGAGATACGCAGTATTTT.

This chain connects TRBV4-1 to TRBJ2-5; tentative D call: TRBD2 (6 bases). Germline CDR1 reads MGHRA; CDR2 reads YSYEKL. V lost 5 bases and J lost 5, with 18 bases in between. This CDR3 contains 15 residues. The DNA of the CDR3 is TGCGCCAGCAGCGACCAAACGGGAGCCACGGAGACCCAGTACTTC. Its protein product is CASSDQTGATETQYF.

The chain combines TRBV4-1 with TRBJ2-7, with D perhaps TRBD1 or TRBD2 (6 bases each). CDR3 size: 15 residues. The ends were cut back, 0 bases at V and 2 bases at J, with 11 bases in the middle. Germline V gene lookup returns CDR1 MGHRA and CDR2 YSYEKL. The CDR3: CASSQEGGTAYEQYF. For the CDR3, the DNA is TGCGCCAGCAGCCAAGAAGGGGGGACGGCCTACGAGCAGTACTTC.

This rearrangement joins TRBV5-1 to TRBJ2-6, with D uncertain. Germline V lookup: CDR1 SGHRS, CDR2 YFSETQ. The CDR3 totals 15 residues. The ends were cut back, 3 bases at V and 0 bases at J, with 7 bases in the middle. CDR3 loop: CASSWKFSGANVLTF. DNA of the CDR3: TGCGCCAGCAGCTGGAAATTCTCTGGGGCCAACGTCCTGACTTTC.

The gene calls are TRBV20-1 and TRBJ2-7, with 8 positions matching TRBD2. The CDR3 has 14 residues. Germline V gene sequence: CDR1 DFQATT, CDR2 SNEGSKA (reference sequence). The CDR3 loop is CSGGRAGVVYEQYF. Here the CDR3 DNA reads TGCAGCGGGGGGAGAGCGGGAGTTGTCTACGAGCAGTACTTC.

In nucleotides, the CDR3 is TGCAGTGCTAGATCTAGCGGGAGGGCCTACGAGCAGTACTTC. Translated, it gives CSARSSGRAYEQYF. The gene calls are TRBV20-1 and TRBJ2-7; 12 positions agree with TRBD2. The germline CDR1 and CDR2 sequences are DFQATT and SNEGSKA (reference sequence). There are 14 residues in the CDR3. V lost 2 bases and J lost 2; bases outside the gene matches: 1.

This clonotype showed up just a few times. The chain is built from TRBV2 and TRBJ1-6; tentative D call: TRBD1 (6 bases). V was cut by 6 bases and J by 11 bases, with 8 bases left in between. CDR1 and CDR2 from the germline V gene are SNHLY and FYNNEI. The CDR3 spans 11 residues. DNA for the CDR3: TGTGCCAGCAGGACAGGCGCACCCCTCCACTTT. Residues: CASRTGAPLHF.

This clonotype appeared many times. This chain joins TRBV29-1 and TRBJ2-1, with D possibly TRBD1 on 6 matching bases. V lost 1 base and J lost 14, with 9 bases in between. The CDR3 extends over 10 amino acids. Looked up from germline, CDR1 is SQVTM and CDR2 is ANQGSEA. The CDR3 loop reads CSVEGTGKFF. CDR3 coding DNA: TGCAGCGTTGAAGGAACAGGGAAGTTCTTC.

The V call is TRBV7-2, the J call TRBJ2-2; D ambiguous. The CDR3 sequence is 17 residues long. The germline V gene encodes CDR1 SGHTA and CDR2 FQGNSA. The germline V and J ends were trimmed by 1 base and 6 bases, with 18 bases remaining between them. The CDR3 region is CASSLGLGYPLSGELFF. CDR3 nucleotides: TGTGCCAGCAGCTTAGGGTTAGGTTACCCTCTCTCCGGGGAGCTGTTTTTT.

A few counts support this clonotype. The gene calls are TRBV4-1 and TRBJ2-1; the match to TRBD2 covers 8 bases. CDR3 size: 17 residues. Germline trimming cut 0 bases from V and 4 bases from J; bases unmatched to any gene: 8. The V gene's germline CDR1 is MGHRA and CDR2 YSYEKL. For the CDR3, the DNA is TGCGCCAGCAGCCAAGATCGGGGAGCGGGAGCGTACAATGAGCAGTTCTTC. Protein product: CASSQDRGAGAYNEQFF.

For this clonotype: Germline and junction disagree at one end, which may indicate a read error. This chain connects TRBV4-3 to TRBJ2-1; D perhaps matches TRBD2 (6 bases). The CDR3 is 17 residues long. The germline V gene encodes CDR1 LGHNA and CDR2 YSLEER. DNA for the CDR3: TGCGCCAGCAGCCAAGAGGTGGGCACGCCGGGGAGGAATGAGCAGTCCTTC. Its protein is CASSQEVGTPGRNEQSF.

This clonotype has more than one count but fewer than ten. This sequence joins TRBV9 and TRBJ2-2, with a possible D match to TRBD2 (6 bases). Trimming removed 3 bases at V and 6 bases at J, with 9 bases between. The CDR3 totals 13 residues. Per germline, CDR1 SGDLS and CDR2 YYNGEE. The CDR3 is CASSAGSAGELFF. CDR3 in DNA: TGTGCCAGCAGCGCCGGGAGCGCCGGGGAGCTGTTTTTT.

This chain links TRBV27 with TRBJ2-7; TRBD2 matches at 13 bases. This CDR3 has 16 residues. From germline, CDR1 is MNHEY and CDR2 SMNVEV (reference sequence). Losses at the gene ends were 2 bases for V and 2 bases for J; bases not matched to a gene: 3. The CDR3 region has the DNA TGTGCCAGCAGTTTAACCGGACTAGCGGGAGCCTACGAGCAGTACTTC. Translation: CASSLTGLAGAYEQYF.

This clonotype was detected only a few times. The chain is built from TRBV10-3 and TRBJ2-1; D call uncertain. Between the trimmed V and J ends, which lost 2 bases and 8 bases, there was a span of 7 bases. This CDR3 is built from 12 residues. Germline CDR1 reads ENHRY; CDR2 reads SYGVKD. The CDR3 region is CAISEVWDEQFF. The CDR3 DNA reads TGTGCCATCAGTGAGGTTTGGGATGAGCAGTTCTTC.

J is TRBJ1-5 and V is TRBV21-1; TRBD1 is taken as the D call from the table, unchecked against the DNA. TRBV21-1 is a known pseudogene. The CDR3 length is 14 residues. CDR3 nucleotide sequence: TGTGCCAGCATCACCCAGGGGGGCAATCAGCCCCAGCATTTT. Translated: CASITQGGNQPQHF.

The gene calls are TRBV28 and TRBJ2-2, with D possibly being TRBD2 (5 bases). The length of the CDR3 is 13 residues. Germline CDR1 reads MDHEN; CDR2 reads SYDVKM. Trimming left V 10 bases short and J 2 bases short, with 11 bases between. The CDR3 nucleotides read TGTGCCATCGCGGGCGGTAACACCGGGGAGCTGTTTTTT. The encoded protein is CAIAGGNTGELFF.

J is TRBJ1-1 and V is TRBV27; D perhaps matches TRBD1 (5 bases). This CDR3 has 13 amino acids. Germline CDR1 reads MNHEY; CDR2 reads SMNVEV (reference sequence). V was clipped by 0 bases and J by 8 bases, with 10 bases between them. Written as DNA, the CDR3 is TGTGCCAGCAGTTTATCGAGGGGCCTGGAAGCTTTCTTT. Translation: CASSLSRGLEAFF.

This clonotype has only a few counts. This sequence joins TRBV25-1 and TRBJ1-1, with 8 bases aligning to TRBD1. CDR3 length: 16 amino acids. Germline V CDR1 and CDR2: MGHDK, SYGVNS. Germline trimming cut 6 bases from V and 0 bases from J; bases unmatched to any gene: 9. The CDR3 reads CASSGQGLRLNTEAFF. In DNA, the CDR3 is TGTGCCAGCAGCGGACAGGGTTTGAGGCTGAACACTGAAGCTTTCTTT. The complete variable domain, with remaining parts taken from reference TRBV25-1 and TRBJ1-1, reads EADIYQTPRYLVIGTGKKITLECSQTMGHDKMYWYQQDPGMELHLIHYSYGVNSTEKGDLSSESTVSRIRTEHFPLTLESARPSHTSQYLCASSGQGLRLNTEAFFGQGTRLTVV.

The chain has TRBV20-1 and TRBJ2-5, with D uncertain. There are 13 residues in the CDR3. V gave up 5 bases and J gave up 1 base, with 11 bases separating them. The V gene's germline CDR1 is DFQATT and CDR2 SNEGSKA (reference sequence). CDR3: CSAPYLLQETQYF. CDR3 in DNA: TGCAGTGCTCCTTATTTACTCCAAGAGACCCAGTACTTC.

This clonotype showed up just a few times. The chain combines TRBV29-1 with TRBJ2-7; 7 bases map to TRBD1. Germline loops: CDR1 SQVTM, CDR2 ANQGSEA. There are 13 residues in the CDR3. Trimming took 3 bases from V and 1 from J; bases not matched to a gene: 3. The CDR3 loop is CSVETGRSYEQYF. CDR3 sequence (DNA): TGCAGCGTTGAGACAGGGCGGTCCTACGAGCAGTACTTC.